This entry lists 11 T cell receptor beta chains sequenced from one sample in a study of identifying expanded T cells in peripheral blood. The table came from immunoSEQ multiplex PCR; TCRdb's copy has only in-frame clones and leaves some out. This table holds about 100,000 clones, 88% found once. Sample: blood. These receptors all stem from a person aged 18 to 69 in good health.

The CDR3: CASSPTQGADTGELFF. The CDR3 DNA sequence: TGTGCCAGTAGCCCTACACAGGGGGCGGACACCGGGGAGCTGTTTTTT. The chain has TRBV19 and TRBJ2-2, with 9 nucleotides matching TRBD1. V was pared by 6 bases and J by 3 bases, with 8 bases of the junction left unmatched. This CDR3 is built from 16 residues. Germline V lookup: CDR1 LNHDA, CDR2 SQIVND (reference sequence).

The CDR3 here is CASSLGAGTQYF. Here the CDR3 DNA reads TGTGCCAGCAGCTTAGGGGCGGGGACCCAGTACTTC. The chain couples TRBV7-2 to TRBJ2-5, with D maybe TRBD2 (5 bases). V shed 1 base and J shed 7 bases, with 7 bases lying between them. Germline V CDR1 and CDR2: SGHTA, FQGNSA. CDR3 size: 12 residues.

The J gene is TRBJ2-4, the V gene TRBV19; TRBD1 or TRBD2 may be the D gene (5 bases each). Germline CDR1 reads LNHDA; CDR2 reads SQIVND (reference sequence). Trimming left V 6 bases short and J 0 bases short, with 9 bases between. The CDR3 runs 14 residues. The CDR3 DNA is TGTGCCAGTAGGGGGGATCTAGCCAAAAACATTCAGTACTTC. It is translated as CASRGDLAKNIQYF.

The V and J genes are TRBV20-1 and TRBJ1-1; D gene uncertain. With 2 bases removed from V and 7 bases from J, the gap between germline ends came to 2 bases. Germline assignment: CDR1 DFQATT and CDR2 SNEGSKA (reference sequence). CDR3 size: 9 residues. This chain's CDR3 is CSARHEAFF. The CDR3 DNA reads as TGCAGTGCTAGACATGAAGCTTTCTTT.

V is TRBV11-2 and J is TRBJ2-3, with a possible D match to TRBD2 (5 bases). CDR3 length: 14 amino acids. CDR1 is SGHAT and CDR2 is FQNNGV in the germline V gene. With 3 bases removed from V and 1 base from J, the gap between germline ends came to 8 bases. The CDR3 region has the DNA TGTGCCAGCAGCTTCGCCGGGGGCACAGATACGCAGTATTTT. The encoded protein is CASSFAGGTDTQYF.

The V gene is TRBV19, the J gene TRBJ1-1; D not certain. Germline V CDR1 and CDR2: LNHDA, SQIVND (reference sequence). The length of the CDR3 is 13 residues. Trimming shortened V by 7 bases and J by 4 bases, and 13 bases separated the two germline ends. The CDR3 coding sequence is TGTGCCAGTAACGCTGGAGGCGGCACTGAAGCTTTCTTT. It encodes CASNAGGGTEAFF.

DNA of the CDR3: TGTGCCACCAAACACAAGGCGGGAGAGGCTAACTATGGCTACACCTTC. Its protein is CATKHKAGEANYGYTF. V gene TRBV19 combines with J gene TRBJ1-2; D uncertain. This CDR3 contains 16 residues. V was trimmed by 10 bases and J by 0 bases, leaving 21 bases between them. Germline CDR1 is LNHDA and CDR2 is SQIVND (reference sequence).

The table lists this clone with a count of one. The chain combines TRBV7-2 with TRBJ1-1; no clear D. Germline V gene sequence: CDR1 SGHTA, CDR2 FQGNSA. The CDR3 covers 11 residues. V dropped 5 bases and J dropped 8 bases, with 9 bases sitting between them. Here the CDR3 reads CASSAATEAFF. Here the CDR3 DNA reads TGTGCCAGCAGCGCCGCCACCGAAGCTTTCTTT.

The chain links TRBV6-4 to TRBJ2-1; D may be TRBD1 or TRBD2 (5 bases each). The V and J ends lost 8 bases and 10 bases respectively, with 18 bases between them. CDR1 MRHNA and CDR2 SNTAGT come from the germline V gene. The CDR3 totals 13 residues. CDR3 DNA: TGTGCCAGCCTGGGGTTCGGGACGGAAGAGCAGTTCTTC. Translation: CASLGFGTEEQFF.

The rearrangement links TRBV5-6 to TRBJ1-2, with unresolved D. The CDR3 has 15 residues. Germline V CDR1 and CDR2: SGHDT, YYEEEE. V was trimmed by 0 bases and J by 8 bases, leaving 17 bases between them. In nucleotides, the CDR3 is TGTGCCAGCAGCTTGGGAGGTGAGGGATACTGGGGCTACACCTTC. This sequence encodes CASSLGGEGYWGYTF.

This clone was seen a single time. The chain carries TRBV19 and TRBJ1-2; maybe TRBD1 (6 bases). The CDR3 covers 14 residues. Germline lookup yields CDR1 LNHDA and CDR2 SQIVND (reference sequence). The ends were cut back, 6 bases at V and 6 bases at J, with 17 bases in the middle. CDR3 amino acids: CASRERGRGNGYTF. The CDR3 nucleotides read TGTGCCAGTAGGGAAAGAGGCAGGGGAAATGGCTACACCTTC.